The 9 T cell receptor beta chains given below trace back to one sample, sequenced in a study of T-cell reconstitution after alpha-beta-depleted transplantation in children. Preparing the TCRbeta library involved the use of unique molecular identifiers. TCRdb re-derived calls from the PCR reads in MiXCR, one entry per CDR3 protein. Of hundreds of thousands of distinct CDR3 sequences listed, 10% to 15% are singletons. Source: PBMCs, taken before TCRalphabeta/CD19-depleted stem cell transplant. All receptors come from a girl aged 2 to 10 with congenital amegakaryocytic thrombocytopenia, due to receive a stem cell transplant.

A few counts support this clonotype. The chain joins TRBV19 to TRBJ2-7; 11 bases agree with TRBD1. Trimming removed 6 bases from V and 5 bases from J; junction bases left unmatched: 9. CDR3 size: 15 residues. CDR1 and CDR2 from the germline V gene are LNHDA and SQIVND (reference sequence). CDR3: CASSRLRDRGNEQYF. The CDR3 region has the DNA TGTGCCAGTAGCCGACTCCGGGACAGGGGGAACGAGCAGTACTTC. Full variable domain (missing parts from reference TRBV19 and TRBJ2-7): DGGITQSPKYLFRKEGQNVTLSCEQNLNHDAMYWYRQDPGQGLRLIYYSQIVNDFQKGDIAEGYSVSREKKESFPLTVTSAQKNPTAFYLCASSRLRDRGNEQYFGPGTRLTVT.

The V gene is TRBV7-6, the J gene TRBJ1-1, with TRBD1 identical over 8 bases. This CDR3 is 15 amino acids long. In germline, CDR1 is SGHVS, CDR2 FNYEAQ. V dropped 5 bases and J dropped 0; count of bases not matched to a gene: 5. CDR3 loop: CASSHPDRVNTEAFF. The CDR3, as DNA: TGTGCCAGCAGCCACCCGGACAGGGTGAACACTGAAGCTTTCTTT. The full variable domain, with the rest looked up from reference TRBV7-6 and TRBJ1-1, is GAGVSQSPRYKVTKRGQDVALRCDPISGHVSLYWYRQALGQGPEFLTYFNYEAQQDKSGLPNDRFSAERPEGSISTLTIQRTEQRDSAMYRCASSHPDRVNTEAFFGQGTRLTVV.

A few counts support this clonotype. V is TRBV10-3 and J is TRBJ1-5; D not resolved. V lost 2 bases and J 3 bases, leaving 8 bases between the germline ends. The CDR3 spans 14 residues. Germline lookup yields CDR1 ENHRY and CDR2 SYGVKD. CDR3 sequence (DNA): TGTGCCATCAGTGAGGGGCAGGCCAATCAGCCCCAGCATTTT. This codes for CAISEGQANQPQHF.

This clonotype was seen ten or more times. The rearrangement uses TRBV2 and TRBJ2-1, with unresolved D. This CDR3 spans 14 amino acids. Trimming took 6 bases from V and 0 from J, leaving 9 bases between them. The germline CDR1 and CDR2 sequences are SNHLY and FYNNEI. The CDR3 region has the DNA TGTGCCAGCAGAGGTGGAATCTCCTACAATGAGCAGTTCTTC. Translating gives CASRGGISYNEQFF.

This clonotype occurred many times. J is TRBJ1-1 and V is TRBV20-1; D is ambiguous. Per germline, CDR1 DFQATT and CDR2 SNEGSKA (reference sequence). The CDR3 runs to 11 residues. V lost 3 bases to trimming and J lost 11 bases, with 13 bases between them. DNA of the CDR3: TGCAGTGCTAGGGGCGCGAAAGGTGCTTTCTTT. Protein product: CSARGAKGAFF.

At least ten counts were recorded for this clonotype. J is TRBJ2-3 and V is TRBV29-1; no clear D. Trimming left V 8 bases short and J 6 bases short, with 21 bases between. The CDR3 covers 14 residues. Germline V gene lookup returns CDR1 SQVTM and CDR2 ANQGSEA. The CDR3 DNA reads TGCAGCCTCTGTCCGGAAGCGACCGGGGATACGCAGTATTTT. Protein: CSLCPEATGDTQYF.

The chain employs TRBV27 and TRBJ2-7; D is perhaps TRBD2 (6 bases). Deletions cut 3 bases from V and 3 bases from J, with 18 bases between. Germline CDR1 MNHEY, CDR2 SMNVEV (reference sequence). The CDR3 length is 16 residues. This CDR3 reads CASSFSPVGGIYEQYF. The CDR3 coding sequence is TGTGCCAGCAGTTTCTCCCCGGTGGGGGGAATCTACGAGCAGTACTTC.

This clonotype was detected a few times. The chain employs TRBV3-1 and TRBJ2-4; 10 positions agree with TRBD2. The CDR3 consists of 17 residues. The V segment lost 0 bases and the J segment 0 bases; nucleotides outside the gene matches: 2. Looked up from germline, CDR1 is LGHDT and CDR2 is YNNKEL (reference sequence). The CDR3 sequence is CASSQESSGRAKNIQYF. The CDR3 DNA reads TGTGCCAGCAGCCAAGAGTCTAGCGGGAGAGCCAAAAACATTCAGTACTTC.

There are many counts of this clonotype. V is TRBV7-2 and J is TRBJ2-2; no clear D. Germline V gives CDR1 SGHTA, CDR2 FQGNSA. Trimming took 1 base from V and 4 from J, leaving 7 bases between them. This CDR3 contains 14 residues. The CDR3: CASSLGGSTGELFF. DNA of the CDR3: TGTGCCAGCAGCTTAGGAGGCAGCACCGGGGAGCTGTTTTTT. Together with reference TRBV7-2 and TRBJ2-2, the CDR3 gives the full variable domain: GAGVSQSPSNKVTEKGKDVELRCDPISGHTALYWYRQSLGQGLEFLIYFQGNSAPDKSGLPSDRFSAERTGGSVSTLTIQRTQQEDSAVYLCASSLGGSTGELFFGEGSRLTVL.